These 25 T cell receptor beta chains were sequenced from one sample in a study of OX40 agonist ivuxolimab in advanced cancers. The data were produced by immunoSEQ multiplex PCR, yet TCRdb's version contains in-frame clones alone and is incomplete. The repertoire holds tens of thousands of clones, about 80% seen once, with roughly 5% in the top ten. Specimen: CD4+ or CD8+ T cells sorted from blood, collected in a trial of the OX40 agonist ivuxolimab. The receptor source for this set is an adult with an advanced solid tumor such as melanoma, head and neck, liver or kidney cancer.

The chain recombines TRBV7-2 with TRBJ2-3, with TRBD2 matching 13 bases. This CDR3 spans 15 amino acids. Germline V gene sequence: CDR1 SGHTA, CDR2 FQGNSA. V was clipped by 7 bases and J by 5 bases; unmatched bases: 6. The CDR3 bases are TGTGCCAGCAACCGCCGGACTAGCGGGAGAGATACGCAGTATTTT. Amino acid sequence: CASNRRTSGRDTQYF.

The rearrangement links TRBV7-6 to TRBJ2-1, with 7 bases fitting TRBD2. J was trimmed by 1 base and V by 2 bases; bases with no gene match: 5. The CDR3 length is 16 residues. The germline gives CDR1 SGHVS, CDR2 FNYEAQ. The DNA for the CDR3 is TGTGCCAGCAGCTTACTGGGGGGGAGTTCCTACAATGAGCAGTTCTTC. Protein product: CASSLLGGSSYNEQFF.

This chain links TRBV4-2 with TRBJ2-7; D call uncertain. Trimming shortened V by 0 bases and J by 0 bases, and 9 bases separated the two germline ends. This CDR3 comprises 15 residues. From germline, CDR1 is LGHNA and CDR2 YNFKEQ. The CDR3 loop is CASSQDLKASYEQYF. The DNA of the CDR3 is TGTGCCAGCAGCCAAGATTTAAAGGCCTCCTACGAGCAGTACTTC.

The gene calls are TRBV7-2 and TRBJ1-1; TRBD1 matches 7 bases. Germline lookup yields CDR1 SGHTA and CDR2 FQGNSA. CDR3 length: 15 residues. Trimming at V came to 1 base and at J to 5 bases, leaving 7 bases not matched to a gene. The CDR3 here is CASSLDGTGETEAFF. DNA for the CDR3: TGTGCCAGCAGCTTAGACGGTACAGGGGAGACTGAAGCTTTCTTT.

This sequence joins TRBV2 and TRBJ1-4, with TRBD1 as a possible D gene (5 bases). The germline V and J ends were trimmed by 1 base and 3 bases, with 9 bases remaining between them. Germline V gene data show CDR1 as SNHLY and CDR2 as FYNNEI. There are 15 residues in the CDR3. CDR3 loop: CASSEGVGANEKLFF. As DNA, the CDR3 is TGTGCCAGCAGTGAAGGAGTAGGGGCTAATGAAAAACTGTTTTTT.

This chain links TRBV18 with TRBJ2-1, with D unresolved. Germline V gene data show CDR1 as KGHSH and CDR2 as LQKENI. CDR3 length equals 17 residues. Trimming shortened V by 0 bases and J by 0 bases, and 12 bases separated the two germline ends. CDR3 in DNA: TGTGCCAGCTCACCACCCGACTCCCCGAGCTCCTACAATGAGCAGTTCTTC. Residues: CASSPPDSPSSYNEQFF. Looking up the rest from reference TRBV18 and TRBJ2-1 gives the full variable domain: NAGVMQNPRHLVRRRGQEARLRCSPMKGHSHVYWYRQLPEEGLKFMVYLQKENIIDESGMPKERFSAEFPKEGPSILRIQQVVRGDSAAYFCASSPPDSPSSYNEQFFGPGTRLTVL.

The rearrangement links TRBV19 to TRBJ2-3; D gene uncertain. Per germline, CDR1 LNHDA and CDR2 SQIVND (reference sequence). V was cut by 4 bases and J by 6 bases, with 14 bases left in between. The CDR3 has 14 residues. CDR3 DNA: TGTGCCAGTAGTAATAGGGCCAGCGTTGATACGCAGTATTTT. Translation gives CASSNRASVDTQYF.

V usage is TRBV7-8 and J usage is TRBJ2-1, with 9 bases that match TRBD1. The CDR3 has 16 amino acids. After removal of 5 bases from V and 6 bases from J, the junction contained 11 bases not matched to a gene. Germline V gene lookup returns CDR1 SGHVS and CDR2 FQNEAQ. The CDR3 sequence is CASSTTGTGTLNEQFF. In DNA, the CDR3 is TGTGCCAGCAGCACTACCGGGACAGGGACCCTCAATGAGCAGTTCTTC.

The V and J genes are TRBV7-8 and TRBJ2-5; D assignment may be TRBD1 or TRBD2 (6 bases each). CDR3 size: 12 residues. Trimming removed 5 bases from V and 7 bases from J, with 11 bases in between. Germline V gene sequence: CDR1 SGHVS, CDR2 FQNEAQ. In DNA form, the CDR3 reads TGTGCCAGCAGCCTCGAGGGGGGGACCCAGTACTTC. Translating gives CASSLEGGTQYF.

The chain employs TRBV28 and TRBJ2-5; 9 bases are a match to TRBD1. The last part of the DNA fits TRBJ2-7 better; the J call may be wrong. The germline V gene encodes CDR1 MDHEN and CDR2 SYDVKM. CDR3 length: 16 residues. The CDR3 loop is CASSPTPQGARGEQYF. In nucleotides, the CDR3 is TGTGCCAGCAGCCCCACCCCACAGGGGGCGCGGGGCGAGCAGTACTTC.

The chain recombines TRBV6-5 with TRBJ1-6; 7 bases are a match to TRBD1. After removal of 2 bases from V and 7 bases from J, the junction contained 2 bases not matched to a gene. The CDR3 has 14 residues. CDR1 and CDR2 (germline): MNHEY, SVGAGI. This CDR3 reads CASSYTGENSPLHF. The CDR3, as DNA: TGTGCCAGCAGTTACACAGGGGAAAATTCACCCCTCCACTTT.

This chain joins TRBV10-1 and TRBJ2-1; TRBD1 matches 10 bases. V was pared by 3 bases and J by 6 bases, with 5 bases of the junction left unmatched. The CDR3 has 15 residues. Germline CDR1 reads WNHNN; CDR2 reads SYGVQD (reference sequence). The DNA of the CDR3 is TGCGCCAGCAGTGATGGGACAGGGGCTAGCAATGAGCAGTTCTTC. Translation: CASSDGTGASNEQFF.

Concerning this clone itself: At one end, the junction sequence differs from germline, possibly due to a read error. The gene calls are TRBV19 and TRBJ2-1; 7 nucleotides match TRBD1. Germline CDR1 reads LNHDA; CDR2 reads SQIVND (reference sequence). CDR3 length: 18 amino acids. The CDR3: CASSSPPGTVLHYSEQFF. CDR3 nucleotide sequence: TGTGCCAGTAGTAGCCCCCCCGGGACAGTTTTACATTACAGTGAGCAGTTCTTC.

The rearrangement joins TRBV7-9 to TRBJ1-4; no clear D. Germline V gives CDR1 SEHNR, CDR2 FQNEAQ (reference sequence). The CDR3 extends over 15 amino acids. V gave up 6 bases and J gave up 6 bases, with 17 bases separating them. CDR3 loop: CASRYEGYGDEKLFF. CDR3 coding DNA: TGTGCCAGCAGATATGAGGGATACGGTGATGAAAAACTGTTTTTT.

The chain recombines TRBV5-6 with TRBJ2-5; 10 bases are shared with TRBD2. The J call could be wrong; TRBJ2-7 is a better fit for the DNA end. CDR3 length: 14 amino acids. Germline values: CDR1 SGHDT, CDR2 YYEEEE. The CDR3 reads CASSPGLAYYEQYF. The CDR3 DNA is TGTGCCAGCAGCCCGGGACTAGCGTACTACGAGCAGTACTTC.

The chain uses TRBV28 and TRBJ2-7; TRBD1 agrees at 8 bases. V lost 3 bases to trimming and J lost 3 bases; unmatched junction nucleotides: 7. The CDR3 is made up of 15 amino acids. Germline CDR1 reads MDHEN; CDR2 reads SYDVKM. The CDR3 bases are TGTGCCAGCAGTTTGGCCGGACAGGGACGCTACGAGCAGTACTTC. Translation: CASSLAGQGRYEQYF.

The DNA for the CDR3 is TGCGCCAGCAGCTTAAGACAGGGGTACGACGAGCAGTACTTC. It encodes CASSLRQGYDEQYF. This chain uses TRBV5-1 with TRBJ2-7, with 8 bases aligning to TRBD1. Germline CDR1 and CDR2: SGHRS and YFSETQ. Unmatched junction bases numbered 6, after V lost 2 bases and J lost 5 bases. The CDR3 consists of 14 residues. The full variable domain, its missing parts supplied by reference TRBV5-1 and TRBJ2-7, is KAGVTQTPRYLIKTRGQQVTLSCSPISGHRSVSWYQQTPGQGLQFLFEYFSETQRNKGNFPGRFSGRQFSNSRSEMNVSTLELGDSALYLCASSLRQGYDEQYFGPGTRLTVT.

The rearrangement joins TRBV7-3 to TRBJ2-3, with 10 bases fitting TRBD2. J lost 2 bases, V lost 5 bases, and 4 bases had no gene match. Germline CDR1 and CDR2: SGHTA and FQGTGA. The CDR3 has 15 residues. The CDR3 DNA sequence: TGTGCCAGCAGCCCGACTAGCGGGTACACAGATACGCAGTATTTT. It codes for CASSPTSGYTDTQYF.

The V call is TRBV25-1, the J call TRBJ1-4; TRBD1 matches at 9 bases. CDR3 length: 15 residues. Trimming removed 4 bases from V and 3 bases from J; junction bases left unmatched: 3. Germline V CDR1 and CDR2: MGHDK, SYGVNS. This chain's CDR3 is CASSGRTGANEKLFF. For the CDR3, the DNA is TGTGCCAGCAGTGGAAGGACAGGGGCTAATGAAAAACTGTTTTTT.

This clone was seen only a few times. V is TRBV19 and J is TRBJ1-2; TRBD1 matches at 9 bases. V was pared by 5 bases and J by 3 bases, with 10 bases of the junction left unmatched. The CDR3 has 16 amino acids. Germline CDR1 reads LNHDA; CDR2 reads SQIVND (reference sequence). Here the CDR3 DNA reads TGTGCCAGTAGTCAGCTTCCGGGACAGGGCGACTATGGCTACACCTTC. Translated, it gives CASSQLPGQGDYGYTF.

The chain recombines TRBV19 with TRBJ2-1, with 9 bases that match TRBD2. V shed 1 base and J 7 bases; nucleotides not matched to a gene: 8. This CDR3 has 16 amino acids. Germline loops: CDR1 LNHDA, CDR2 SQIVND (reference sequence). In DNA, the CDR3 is TGTGCCAGTAGTATAGGGAGCGGGGGGAGGGAAAATGAGCAGTTCTTC. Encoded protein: CASSIGSGGRENEQFF. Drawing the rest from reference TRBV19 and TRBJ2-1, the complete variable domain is DGGITQSPKYLFRKEGQNVTLSCEQNLNHDAMYWYRQDPGQGLRLIYYSQIVNDFQKGDIAEGYSVSREKKESFPLTVTSAQKNPTAFYLCASSIGSGGRENEQFFGPGTRLTVL.

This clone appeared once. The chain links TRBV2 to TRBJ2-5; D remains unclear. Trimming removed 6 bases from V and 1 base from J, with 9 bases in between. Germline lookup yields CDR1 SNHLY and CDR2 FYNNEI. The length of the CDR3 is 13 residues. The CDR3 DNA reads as TGTGCCAGCAGCGCTGACGGCCAAGAGACCCAGTACTTC. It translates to CASSADGQETQYF.

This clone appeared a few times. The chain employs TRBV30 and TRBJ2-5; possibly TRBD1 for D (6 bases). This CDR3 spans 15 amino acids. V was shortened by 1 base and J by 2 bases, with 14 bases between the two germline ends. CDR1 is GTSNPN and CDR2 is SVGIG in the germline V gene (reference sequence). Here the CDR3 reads CAWSGKGRGQETQYF. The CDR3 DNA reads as TGTGCCTGGAGTGGGAAGGGCAGGGGACAAGAGACCCAGTACTTC. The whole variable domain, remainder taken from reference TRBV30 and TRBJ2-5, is SQTIHQWPATLVQPVGSPLSLECTVEGTSNPNLYWYRQAAGRGLQLLFYSVGIGQISSEVPQNLSASRPQDRQFILSSKKLLLSDSGFYLCAWSGKGRGQETQYFGPGTRLLVL.

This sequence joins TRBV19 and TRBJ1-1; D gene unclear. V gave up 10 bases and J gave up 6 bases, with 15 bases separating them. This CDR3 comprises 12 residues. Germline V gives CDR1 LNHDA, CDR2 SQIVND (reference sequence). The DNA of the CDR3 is TGTGCCACCACTACTGGGATGTCTGAAGCTTTCTTT. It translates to CATTTGMSEAFF.

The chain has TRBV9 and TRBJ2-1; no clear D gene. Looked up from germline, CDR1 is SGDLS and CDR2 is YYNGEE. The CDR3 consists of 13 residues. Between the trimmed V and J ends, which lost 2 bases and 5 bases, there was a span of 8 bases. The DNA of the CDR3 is TGTGCCAGCAGCGTTTCCGTCGACAATGAGCAGTTCTTC. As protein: CASSVSVDNEQFF.